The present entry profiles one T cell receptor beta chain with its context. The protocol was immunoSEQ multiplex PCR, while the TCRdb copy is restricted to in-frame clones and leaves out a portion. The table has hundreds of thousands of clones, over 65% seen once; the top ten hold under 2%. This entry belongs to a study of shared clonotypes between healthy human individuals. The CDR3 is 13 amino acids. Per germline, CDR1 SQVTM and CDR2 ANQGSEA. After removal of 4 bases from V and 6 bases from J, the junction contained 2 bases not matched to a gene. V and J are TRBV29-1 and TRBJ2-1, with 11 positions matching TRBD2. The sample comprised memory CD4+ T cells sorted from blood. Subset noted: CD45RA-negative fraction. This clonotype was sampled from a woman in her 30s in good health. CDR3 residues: CSVGLAGPNEQFF. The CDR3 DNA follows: TGCAGCGTTGGACTAGCGGGACCCAATGAGCAGTTCTTC.